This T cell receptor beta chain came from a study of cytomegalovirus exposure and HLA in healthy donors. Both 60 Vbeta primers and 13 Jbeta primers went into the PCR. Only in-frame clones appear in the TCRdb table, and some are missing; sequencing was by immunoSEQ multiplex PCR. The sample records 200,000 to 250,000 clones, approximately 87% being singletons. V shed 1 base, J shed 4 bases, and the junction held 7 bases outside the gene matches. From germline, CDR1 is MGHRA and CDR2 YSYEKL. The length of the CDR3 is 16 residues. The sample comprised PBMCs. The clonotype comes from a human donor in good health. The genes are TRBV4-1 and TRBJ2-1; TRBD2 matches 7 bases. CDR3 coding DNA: TGCGCCAGCAGCCAAGGCCCTAGCGGTAAATACAATGAGCAGTTCTTC. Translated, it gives CASSQGPSGKYNEQFF.